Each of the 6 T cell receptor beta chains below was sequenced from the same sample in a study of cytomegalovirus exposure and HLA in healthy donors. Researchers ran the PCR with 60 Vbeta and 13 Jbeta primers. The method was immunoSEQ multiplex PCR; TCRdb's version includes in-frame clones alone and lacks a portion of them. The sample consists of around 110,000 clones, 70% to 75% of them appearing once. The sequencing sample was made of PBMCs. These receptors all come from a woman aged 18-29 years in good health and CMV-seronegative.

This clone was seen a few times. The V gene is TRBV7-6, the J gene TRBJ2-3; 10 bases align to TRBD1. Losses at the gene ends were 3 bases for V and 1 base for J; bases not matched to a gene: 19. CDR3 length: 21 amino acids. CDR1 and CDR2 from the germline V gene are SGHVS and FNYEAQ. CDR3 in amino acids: CASSFLDGTGATFGGTDTQYF. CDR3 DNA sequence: TGTGCCAGCAGCTTCTTAGACGGGACAGGGGCGACGTTCGGCGGCACAGATACGCAGTATTTT.

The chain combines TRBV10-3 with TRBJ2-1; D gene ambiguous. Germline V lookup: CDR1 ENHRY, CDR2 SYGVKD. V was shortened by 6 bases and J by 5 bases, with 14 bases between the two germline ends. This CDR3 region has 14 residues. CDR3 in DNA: TGTGCCATCAGCTCGAGCTATCTAGACAATGAGCAGTTCTTC. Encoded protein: CAISSSYLDNEQFF.

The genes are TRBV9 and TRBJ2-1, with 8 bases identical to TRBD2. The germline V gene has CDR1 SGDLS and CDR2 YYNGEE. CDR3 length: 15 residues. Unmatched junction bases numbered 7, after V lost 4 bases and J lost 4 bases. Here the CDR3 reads CASSPSGGPYNEQFF. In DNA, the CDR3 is TGTGCCAGCAGCCCAAGCGGGGGTCCTTACAATGAGCAGTTCTTC.

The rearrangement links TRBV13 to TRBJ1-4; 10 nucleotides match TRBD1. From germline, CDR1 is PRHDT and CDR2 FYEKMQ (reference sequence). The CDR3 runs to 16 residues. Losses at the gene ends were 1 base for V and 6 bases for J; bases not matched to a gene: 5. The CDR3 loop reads CASSLVTGQGHEKLFF. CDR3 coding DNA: TGTGCCAGCAGCTTAGTAACGGGACAGGGGCATGAAAAACTGTTTTTT.

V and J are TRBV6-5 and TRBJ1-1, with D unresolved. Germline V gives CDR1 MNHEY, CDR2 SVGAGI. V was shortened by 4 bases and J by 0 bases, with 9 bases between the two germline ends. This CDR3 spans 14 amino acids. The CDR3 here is CASSFRGLNTEAFF. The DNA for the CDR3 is TGTGCCAGCAGTTTTCGGGGTCTGAACACTGAAGCTTTCTTT.

The CDR3: CASRLTRGLYTEAFF. The CDR3 DNA is TGTGCCAGCAGGCTAACCAGGGGGCTTTACACTGAAGCTTTCTTT. The chain is built from TRBV28 and TRBJ1-1, with TRBD1 matching 8 bases. The germline CDR1 and CDR2 sequences are MDHEN and SYDVKM. Trimming at V came to 6 bases and at J to 3 bases, leaving 9 bases not matched to a gene. The CDR3 totals 15 residues. Variable domain in full (rest from reference TRBV28 and TRBJ1-1): DVKVTQSSRYLVKRTGEKVFLECVQDMDHENMFWYRQDPGLGLRLIYFSYDVKMKEKGDIPEGYSVSREKKERFSLILESASTNQTSMYLCASRLTRGLYTEAFFGQGTRLTVV.